This T cell receptor (beta chain) appears in the sequencing data of a study of T cell clonotyping in hematopoietic cell transplantation. Overall study findings and caveats: At the given depth, recipient repertoires were over 97% de novo clonotypes. Graft donor and pretransplant recipient Inverse Simpson Index values predicted broader posttransplant TCR diversity.

Concerning this clone: Its antigen is still unknown.

Some clones are missing from TCRdb's copy, which holds only in-frame ones; the method was immunoSEQ multiplex PCR. Of some 5,900 clones listed, under 80% were seen once; the top ten hold 30% to 40%. Here the sequenced sample was peripheral blood mononuclear cells, taken 180 days after allogeneic stem cell transplant. This clonotype was sampled from a male patient aged 70-85 years who had an allogeneic stem cell transplant from an unrelated donor, so T cells may come from the graft donor. Some clones in this sample may be carry-over from other donors' samples.

CDR3 sequence reads: CASSQDEREGLNEQFF. CDR3 bases: TGTGCCAGCAGCCAAGACGAGCGGGAGGGCTTAAATGAGCAGTTCTTC. The chain links TRBV14 to TRBJ2-1, with 10 bases aligning to TRBD2. Losses at the gene ends were 0 bases for V and 7 bases for J; bases not matched to a gene: 6. CDR3 length equals 16 residues. The V gene's germline CDR1 is SGHDN and CDR2 FVKESK.